This TCR beta chain was retrieved from a study of blood T cell repertoires in COVID-19. Turning to the study itself: Specimens from acute and convalescent COVID-19 originated in the United States, Italy and Spain. PBMCs, B-cell-depleted T cells, or T cells were the source of the cDNA or gDNA that made up the material.

Some clones are missing from TCRdb's copy, which holds only in-frame ones; the method was immunoSEQ multiplex PCR. The sample holds around 200,000 clones, 86% seen once. Losses at the gene ends were 0 bases for V and 6 bases for J; bases not matched to a gene: 10. The CDR3 is 15 residues long. Germline V gene lookup returns CDR1 SQVTM and CDR2 ANQGSEA. The rearrangement joins TRBV29-1 to TRBJ1-2; 7 nucleotides agree with TRBD1. This TCR was sampled from a man between 65 and 80 years old with active or convalescent COVID-19. Sequencing was done on a sample of peripheral blood. The CDR3 region has the DNA TGCAGCGTTGAAGATCGGACCCAGGGGGGAGATGGCTACACCTTC. This codes for CSVEDRTQGGDGYTF.